These 4 T cell receptor beta chains share one sample of origin, sequenced in a study of T cell changes during pregnancy in multiple sclerosis. Here immunoSEQ multiplex PCR was the method, and the copy in TCRdb shows in-frame clones only, minus some. The profile shows 130,000 or so clones, roughly 92% of them singletons. Sequencing was performed on peripheral blood, taken before pregnancy. These receptors were taken from a female donor with multiple sclerosis, enrolled in a pregnancy study.

V and J are TRBV2 and TRBJ1-1; D call uncertain. Germline assignment: CDR1 SNHLY and CDR2 FYNNEI. The germline V and J ends were trimmed by 8 bases and 4 bases, with 14 bases remaining between them. This CDR3 contains 13 residues. The CDR3 region has the DNA TGTGCCAGCTCCTGGGCCCGGGGCACTGAAGCTTTCTTT. This encodes CASSWARGTEAFF.

The rearrangement links TRBV5-6 to TRBJ2-3, with 8 bases fitting TRBD2. J lost 2 bases, V lost 1 base, and 9 bases had no gene match. CDR1 and CDR2 (germline): SGHDT, YYEEEE. The CDR3 loop spans 17 amino acids. This chain's CDR3 is CASSLLTQRGSTDTQYF. The CDR3 DNA is TGTGCCAGCAGCTTGCTTACCCAGCGGGGGTCCACAGATACGCAGTATTTT.

In DNA form, the CDR3 reads TGTGCCAGCAGCCTTAACCAGAACAATGAGCAGTTCTTC. Its protein product is CASSLNQNNEQFF. The V and J genes are TRBV7-6 and TRBJ2-1, with D unresolved. Trimming left V 5 bases short and J 5 bases short, with 10 bases between. Germline lookup yields CDR1 SGHVS and CDR2 FNYEAQ. This CDR3 is 13 amino acids long.

With respect to this clone: The same CDR3 is also encoded by other DNA sequences in this sample. The chain uses TRBV5-1 and TRBJ1-2, with D perhaps TRBD1 (6 bases). Per germline, CDR1 SGHRS and CDR2 YFSETQ. The CDR3 loop spans 13 amino acids. Trimming removed 0 bases at V and 7 bases at J, with 10 bases between. The CDR3 region has the DNA TGCGCCAGCAGCTTGGAGGGGGTCGGTGGCTACACCTTC. It specifies CASSLEGVGGYTF. The variable domain in full, completed from reference TRBV5-1 and TRBJ1-2, reads KAGVTQTPRYLIKTRGQQVTLSCSPISGHRSVSWYQQTPGQGLQFLFEYFSETQRNKGNFPGRFSGRQFSNSRSEMNVSTLELGDSALYLCASSLEGVGGYTFGSGTRLTVV.